The rows below give T cell receptor beta chains drawn from one sample of a study of T-cell memory formation after mild COVID-19. TCRdb reprocessed the 5' RACE reads via MiXCR and lists one record per CDR3 protein. The data contain approximately 290,000 distinct CDR3 sequences, about 16% of them singletons. Input material: PBMCs or a T cell subset sorted from them (not recorded which). These receptors were obtained from a man aged 18 to 30 who had mild COVID-19 (a few samples of this study predate the infection). Cell type and time point are not known. Both conserved end residues are part of each CDR3. A D gene is named only where the DNA matches it firmly. Not all rows give a size; the values are once, few, many and, for expanded clones, a class.

D | size | J | V | CDR3 | DNA
NA | NA | TRBJ1-1 | TRBV4-1 | CASSWVPGGEAFF | TGCGCCAGCAGTTGGGTCCCCGGCGGCGAAGCTTTCTTT
NA | many | TRBJ1-1 | TRBV29-1 | CSVDTGSSTEAFF | TGCAGCGTTGACACAGGGTCGTCCACTGAAGCTTTCTTT
NA | NA | TRBJ2-3 | TRBV7-2 | CASSLALGDTQYF | TGTGCCAGCAGCTTAGCGCTGGGAGATACGCAGTATTTT
TRBD1 | NA | TRBJ2-6 | TRBV4-2 | CASSPDRDFSGANVLTF | TGTGCCAGCAGCCCGGACAGGGACTTCTCTGGGGCCAACGTCCTGACTTTC
NA | few | TRBJ2-1 | TRBV29-1 | CSVGPSGSYNEQFF | TGCAGCGTGGGCCCCAGCGGATCCTACAATGAGCAGTTCTTC
NA | few | TRBJ1-5 | TRBV7-2 | CASSGEVYSNQPQHF | TGTGCCAGCAGCGGCGAGGTCTATAGCAATCAGCCCCAGCATTTT
TRBD1 | few | TRBJ1-2 | TRBV5-1 | CASSTTGTAAYGYTF | TGCGCCAGCAGCACCACCGGGACAGCGGCCTATGGCTACACCTTC
NA | many | TRBJ1-1 | TRBV20-1 | CSASSQEMNTEAFF | TGCAGTGCTAGCAGTCAGGAGATGAACACTGAAGCTTTCTTT
NA | many | TRBJ1-5 | TRBV12-3/TRBV12-4 | CASSLPGRGWQPQHF | TGTGCCAGCAGTTTACCGGGTAGGGGATGGCAGCCCCAGCATTTT
NA | few | TRBJ2-1 | TRBV3-1 | CASSHGTTRDEQFF | TGTGCCAGCAGCCACGGGACCACGAGGGATGAGCAGTTCTTC
NA | few | TRBJ1-4 | TRBV20-1 | CSARDPGTGNEKLFF | TGCAGTGCTAGAGATCCAGGAACAGGCAATGAAAAACTGTTTTTT
TRBD1 | NA | TRBJ2-2 | TRBV4-3 | CASSHDGQGGTGELFF | TGCGCCAGCAGCCATGACGGACAGGGGGGAACCGGGGAGCTGTTTTTT
TRBD2 | few | TRBJ2-5 | TRBV4-1 | CASSQDDGGGLKTQYF | TGCGCCAGCAGCCAAGATGATGGCGGGGGGTTGAAGACCCAGTACTTC
NA | once | TRBJ2-3 | TRBV6-5 | CASSYSLQGRVTDTQYF | TGTGCCAGCAGTTACTCGCTCCAGGGGAGGGTCACAGATACGCAGTATTTT
NA | many | TRBJ2-1 | TRBV11-2 | CASASDPSSYNEQFF | TGTGCCAGCGCCTCTGACCCGTCCTCCTACAATGAGCAGTTCTTC
NA | few | TRBJ1-2 | TRBV6-2/TRBV6-3 | CASTQGSYGYTF | TGTGCCAGCACCCAAGGGAGCTATGGCTACACCTTC
TRBD1 | few | TRBJ1-4 | TRBV5-1 | CASSPGQGDEKLFF | TGCGCCAGCAGCCCCGGACAGGGTGATGAAAAACTGTTTTTT
NA | few | TRBJ2-5 | TRBV12-3/TRBV12-4 | CASSLETAQETQYF | TGTGCCAGCAGTTTAGAGACGGCCCAGGAGACCCAGTACTTC
TRBD1 | few | TRBJ2-1 | TRBV28 | CASTPGTAYNEQFF | TGTGCCAGCACCCCCGGGACAGCCTACAATGAGCAGTTCTTC
NA | many | TRBJ1-2 | TRBV19 | CASRRSPMAGYTF | TGTGCCAGTAGAAGATCCCCGATGGCTGGCTACACCTTC
TRBD1 | NA | TRBJ2-2 | TRBV2 | CASSAQGADTGELFF | TGTGCCAGCAGTGCACAGGGGGCGGACACCGGGGAGCTGTTTTTT
NA | many | TRBJ2-2 | TRBV5-1 | CASSSGDTFSPGELFF | TGCGCCAGCAGCTCGGGGGACACCTTCTCCCCCGGGGAGCTGTTTTTT
TRBD1 | NA | TRBJ1-5 | TRBV19 | CASSRNPTGINQPQHF | TGTGCCAGTAGTAGGAATCCGACAGGGATCAATCAGCCCCAGCATTTT
TRBD2 | NA | TRBJ2-2 | TRBV5-1 | CASSFPGGPAGELFF | TGCGCCAGCAGCTTCCCGGGGGGGCCAGCCGGGGAGCTGTTTTTT
NA | few | TRBJ2-3 | TRBV9 | CASSVGRSEGDTQYF | TGTGCCAGCAGCGTAGGGAGGTCCGAAGGCGATACGCAGTATTTT
NA | NA | TRBJ1-3 | TRBV12-3/TRBV12-4 | CASESSGNTIYF | TGTGCCAGTGAGAGCTCTGGAAACACCATATATTTT
NA | many | TRBJ1-1 | TRBV7-9 | CASSLGPHLTEAFF | TGTGCCAGCAGCTTAGGTCCCCACCTGACCGAAGCTTTCTTT
NA | many | TRBJ2-7 | TRBV5-1 | CASSPSRRGYPYEQYF | TGCGCCAGCAGCCCCTCTAGGCGGGGTTACCCCTACGAGCAGTACTTC
NA | NA | TRBJ2-3 | TRBV6-4 | CASSDRPSSTDTQYF | TGTGCCAGCAGTGACCGGCCATCTAGCACAGATACGCAGTATTTT
NA | few | TRBJ1-3 | TRBV4-2 | CASSQAGTGNTIYF | TGTGCCAGCAGCCAAGCCGGGACTGGAAACACCATATATTTT
TRBD1 | NA | TRBJ1-5 | TRBV6-2/TRBV6-3 | CATGNDQPQHF | TGCGCGACAGGGAACGATCAGCCCCAGCATTTT
NA | NA | TRBJ2-1 | TRBV24-1 | CATSDPGTRIVF | TGTGCCACCAGTGACCCCGGGACACGGATTGTCTTC
TRBD1 | NA | TRBJ2-3 | TRBV6-2/TRBV6-3 | CASSPTDRPYYTQYF | TGTGCCAGCAGTCCTACGGACAGGCCATATTATACGCAGTATTTT
NA | NA | TRBJ2-5 | TRBV5-1 | CASSSTRDGTQYF | TGCGCCAGCAGCTCGACTCGGGACGGGACCCAGTACTTC
TRBD1 | many | TRBJ2-7 | TRBV4-2 | CASSHGDSSVYEQYF | TGTGCCAGCAGCCATGGGGACAGTTCGGTCTACGAGCAGTACTTC
NA | NA | TRBJ2-5 | TRBV5-1 | CASSLVTGPGETQYF | TGCGCCAGCAGCTTGGTGACAGGCCCGGGAGAGACCCAGTACTTC